The rows below give T cell receptor beta chains drawn from one sample of a study of regulatory T cells in long-lasting Graves disease. TCRdb re-derived calls from the multiplex PCR reads in MiXCR, one entry per CDR3 protein. The sample has 350,000 to 400,000 distinct CDR3 sequences, roughly 15% seen once. The same specimen was also included in a second study, on T cells in Graves' hyperthyroidism and ophthalmopathy.

Here the sequenced sample was peripheral blood mononuclear cells (PBMCs), taken at new diagnosis, from a patient treated with antithyroid drugs. Source of these receptors: a woman under 30 with Graves disease. Each CDR3 is given with its conserved first and last residue. Fields, in order: clone size, V gene, D gene, J gene, CDR3 protein, CDR3 DNA. The D gene is left open where the match is weak. Clone size is given for some rows only: seen once, a few or many times, or a class if the clone is expanded.

many	TRBV27	TRBD2	TRBJ2-5	CASSLVGGGGTQYF	TGTGCCAGCAGTTTAGTCGGGGGGGGCGGGACCCAGTACTTC
.	TRBV9	.	TRBJ2-5	CASSVGGTKETQYF	TGTGCCAGCAGCGTAGGAGGAACCAAAGAGACCCAGTACTTC
.	TRBV7-2	.	TRBJ2-3	CASSLALALLREGDNTDTQYF	TGTGCCAGCAGCTTAGCCTTAGCGCTCCTCAGGGAAGGAGACAACACAGATACGCAGTATTTT
few	TRBV5-5	.	TRBJ2-7	CASSLAATPYEQYF	TGTGCCAGCAGCTTGGCCGCCACCCCCTACGAGCAGTACTTC
.	TRBV28	TRBD2	TRBJ2-1	CASSPLIGTSGSGNEQFF	TGTGCCAGCAGTCCATTAATCGGGACTAGCGGGAGTGGGAATGAGCAGTTCTTC
many	TRBV7-6	.	TRBJ2-7	CASSLGTAENYEQYF	TGTGCCAGCAGCTTAGGAACAGCGGAAAACTACGAGCAGTACTTC
few	TRBV5-1	TRBD2	TRBJ2-7	CASSLVPGLAGGYTNYEQYF	TGCGCCAGCAGCTTGGTCCCTGGACTAGCGGGGGGGTACACTAACTACGAGCAGTACTTC
.	TRBV2	TRBD1	TRBJ1-2	CASRPGQGHYGYTF	TGTGCCAGCAGGCCGGGACAGGGACACTATGGCTACACCTTC
many	TRBV5-1	.	TRBJ2-1	CASSPDFSSYNEQFF	TGCGCCAGCAGCCCTGACTTCAGCTCCTACAATGAGCAGTTCTTC
.	TRBV10-3	TRBD1	TRBJ1-5	CAISLDRGNQPQHF	TGTGCCATCAGTTTGGACAGGGGCAATCAGCCCCAGCATTTT
many	TRBV6-1	.	TRBJ1-1	CASSETRGSTEAFF	TGTGCCAGCAGTGAAACACGGGGGAGTACTGAAGCTTTCTTT
many	TRBV3-1	.	TRBJ1-2	CASSQRGSYTF	TGTGCCAGCAGCCAACGGGGGAGCTACACCTTC
many	TRBV5-1	.	TRBJ2-3	CASSLYLTDTQYF	TGCGCCAGCAGCTTGTACCTCACAGATACGCAGTATTTT
.	TRBV25-1	.	TRBJ2-1	CASSVDTYNEQFF	TGTGCCAGCAGTGTGGACACGTACAATGAGCAGTTCTTC
.	TRBV7-9	.	TRBJ1-4	CARSLAGVRANEKLFF	TGTGCCCGCAGCTTAGCCGGTGTTCGCGCTAATGAAAAACTGTTTTTT
many	TRBV9	TRBD2	TRBJ2-1	CASSVGLAGGPAQVEQFF	TGTGCCAGCAGCGTAGGTCTAGCGGGAGGCCCAGCGCAGGTTGAGCAGTTCTTC
many	TRBV7-8	.	TRBJ1-6	CASSSALSWGSYNSPLHF	TGTGCCAGCAGCTCCGCTTTATCCTGGGGATCCTATAATTCACCCCTCCACTTT
.	TRBV19	.	TRBJ2-2	CASSIGGTGELFF	TGTGCCAGTAGTATCGGGGGTACGGGGGAGCTGTTTTTT
few	TRBV5-5	.	TRBJ1-2	CASSLDSILGYTF	TGTGCCAGCAGCTTGGACAGTATTTTAGGCTACACCTTC
many	TRBV3-1	.	TRBJ2-3	CASSQASWVSRNFDKAQYF	TGTGCCAGCAGCCAAGCTTCTTGGGTGTCCCGGAATTTTGATAAGGCGCAGTATTTT
many	TRBV4-1	.	TRBJ2-2	CASSQESLDGELFF	TGCGCCAGCAGCCAAGAGTCGCTTGACGGGGAGCTGTTTTTT
many	TRBV3-1	.	TRBJ1-2	CASSQEVKGTDGYTF	TGTGCCAGCAGCCAAGAGGTCAAGGGGACGGATGGCTACACCTTC
many	TRBV18	TRBD1	TRBJ1-1	CASSPGTGGTEAFF	TGTGCCAGCTCCCCCGGGACAGGGGGCACTGAAGCTTTCTTT
many	TRBV7-6	TRBD2	TRBJ2-1	CASSGVSGGAGEQFF	TGTGCCAGCAGCGGGGTTAGCGGGGGGGCAGGGGAGCAGTTCTTC